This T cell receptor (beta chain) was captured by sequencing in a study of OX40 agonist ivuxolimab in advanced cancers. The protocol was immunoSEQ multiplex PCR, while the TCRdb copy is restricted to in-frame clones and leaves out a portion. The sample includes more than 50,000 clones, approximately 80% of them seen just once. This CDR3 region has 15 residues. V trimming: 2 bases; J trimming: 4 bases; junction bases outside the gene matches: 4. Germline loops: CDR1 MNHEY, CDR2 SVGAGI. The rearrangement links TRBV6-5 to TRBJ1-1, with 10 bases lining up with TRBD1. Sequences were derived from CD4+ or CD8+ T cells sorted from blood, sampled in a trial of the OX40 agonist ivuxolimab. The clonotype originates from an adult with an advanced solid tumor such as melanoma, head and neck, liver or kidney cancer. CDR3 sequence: CASSYARTGGTEAFF. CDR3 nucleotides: TGTGCCAGCAGTTACGCCCGGACAGGGGGCACTGAAGCTTTCTTT.